The 17 T cell receptor beta chains listed next were all sequenced from one sample in a study of blood T cells in healthy people across ages. Then a second PCR, running roughly 7 to 11 cycles, was carried out with a sample-barcoded 5' primer and a J-beta primer mix. TCRdb reanalysed the 5' RACE reads using MiXCR and keeps one entry per CDR3 protein. The data show around 800,000 distinct CDR3 sequences, around two thirds seen once. Sequenced material: blood. All receptors come from a man aged 25-40 years in good health.

A single count supports this clonotype. The rearrangement links TRBV6-6 to TRBJ2-5, with D perhaps assigned TRBD1 or TRBD2 (5 bases each). This CDR3 is 13 amino acids long. Germline V gives CDR1 MNHNY, CDR2 SVGAGI (reference sequence). V shed 2 bases and J shed 4 bases, with 8 bases lying between them. In nucleotides, the CDR3 is TGTGCCAGCAGTTACCGGGACGGAGAGACCCAGTACTTC. As protein: CASSYRDGETQYF.

This clonotype was found a few times. The gene calls are TRBV4-3 and TRBJ2-7, with a weak D call TRBD2 (6 bases). Trimming removed 0 bases at V and 6 bases at J, with 18 bases between. This CDR3 comprises 16 residues. The germline CDR1 and CDR2 sequences are LGHNA and YSLEER. CDR3 residues: CASSQEPGTPYGEQYF. Here the CDR3 DNA reads TGCGCCAGCAGCCAAGAACCCGGGACTCCCTACGGCGAGCAGTACTTC.

CDR3 in DNA: TGTGCCACCAGTGATTTGCCGCGCGGCGGGGTTCCCAATGAGCAGTTCTTC. It yields the protein CATSDLPRGGVPNEQFF. The chain combines TRBV24-1 with TRBJ2-1; a weak D match, TRBD2 (6 bases). Between the trimmed V and J ends, which lost 0 bases and 6 bases, there was a span of 17 bases. Germline lookup yields CDR1 KGHDR and CDR2 SFDVKD. The CDR3 length is 17 residues.

The CDR3 region is CASSGLQGGSSTDTQYF. In DNA, the CDR3 is TGTGCCAGCAGTGGTTTACAGGGTGGTAGTTCAACAGATACGCAGTATTTT. This chain uses TRBV6-1 with TRBJ2-3, with D possibly matching TRBD1 (6 bases). Germline lookup yields CDR1 MNHNS and CDR2 SASEGT. This CDR3 is 17 amino acids long. V lost 4 bases, J lost 3 bases, and 20 bases lay in between.

The chain carries TRBV5-1 and TRBJ1-1, with TRBD1 as a possible D gene (6 bases). The CDR3 consists of 13 residues. Germline CDR1 and CDR2: SGHRS and YFSETQ. Trimming took 6 bases from V and 7 from J, leaving 16 bases between them. For the CDR3, the DNA is TGCGCCAGCACCCCTAGTCGGGGGCATGAAGCTTTCTTT. This gives the protein CASTPSRGHEAFF.

The chain carries TRBV29-1 and TRBJ2-1; 9 bases map to TRBD1. After removal of 7 bases from V and 6 bases from J, the junction contained 10 bases not matched to a gene. Germline assignment: CDR1 SQVTM and CDR2 ANQGSEA. The CDR3 covers 14 residues. The CDR3 spells CSGRTGTGFNEQFF. The CDR3 DNA reads TGCAGCGGCAGAACCGGGACAGGGTTCAATGAGCAGTTCTTC.

The V gene is TRBV9, the J gene TRBJ2-3; the D gene is possibly TRBD1 (6 bases). Germline CDR1 SGDLS, CDR2 YYNGEE. CDR3 size: 15 residues. V was cut by 5 bases and J by 0 bases, with 13 bases left in between. CDR3 loop: CASRSGGVSTDTQYF. The CDR3 DNA reads as TGTGCCAGCAGGAGTGGGGGCGTCAGCACAGATACGCAGTATTTT.

This clonotype showed up just once. The rearrangement joins TRBV20-1 to TRBJ1-2, with 7 bases that match TRBD1. From germline, CDR1 is DFQATT and CDR2 SNEGSKA (reference sequence). V lost 6 bases to trimming and J lost 2 bases; unmatched junction nucleotides: 6. The CDR3 totals 13 residues. As DNA, the CDR3 is TGCAGTGCCTGGGACAGTCGAAACTATGGCTACACCTTC. Translated: CSAWDSRNYGYTF.

The gene calls are TRBV5-1 and TRBJ2-6; no reliable D call. The germline V gene encodes CDR1 SGHRS and CDR2 YFSETQ. The CDR3 is 16 residues long. V was cut by 4 bases and J by 0 bases, with 11 bases left in between. CDR3 sequence reads: CASSPMTSSGANVLTF. Here the CDR3 DNA reads TGCGCCAGCAGCCCAATGACAAGCTCTGGGGCCAACGTCCTGACTTTC. Complete variable domain (other parts from reference TRBV5-1 and TRBJ2-6): KAGVTQTPRYLIKTRGQQVTLSCSPISGHRSVSWYQQTPGQGLQFLFEYFSETQRNKGNFPGRFSGRQFSNSRSEMNVSTLELGDSALYLCASSPMTSSGANVLTFGAGSRLTVL.

The chain links TRBV20-1 to TRBJ2-1; the match to TRBD2 covers 8 bases. V was clipped by 3 bases and J by 0 bases; unmatched bases: 13. CDR3 size: 18 residues. The V gene's germline CDR1 is DFQATT and CDR2 SNEGSKA (reference sequence). This CDR3 is CSARGWASGPSSYNEQFF. Written as DNA, the CDR3 is TGCAGTGCTAGGGGCTGGGCTAGCGGGCCCAGCTCCTACAATGAGCAGTTCTTC.

The V gene is TRBV6-5, the J gene TRBJ2-7; D is undetermined. The ends were cut back, 2 bases at V and 5 bases at J, with 10 bases in the middle. This CDR3 has 13 residues. Germline V gene sequence: CDR1 MNHEY, CDR2 SVGAGI. CDR3 protein: CASSYGLNHEQYF. In DNA form, the CDR3 reads TGTGCCAGCAGTTACGGGCTCAACCACGAGCAGTACTTC.

The chain uses TRBV25-1 and TRBJ2-1; 12 bases are shared with TRBD1. This CDR3 region has 14 residues. CDR1 and CDR2 (germline): MGHDK, SYGVNS. Trimming took 5 bases from V and 10 from J; bases not matched to a gene: 6. CDR3 DNA sequence: TGTGCCAGCAGTCGTCCCGGGACAGGGGGCGAGCAGTTCTTC. It yields the protein CASSRPGTGGEQFF. Variable domain in full (rest from reference TRBV25-1 and TRBJ2-1): EADIYQTPRYLVIGTGKKITLECSQTMGHDKMYWYQQDPGMELHLIHYSYGVNSTEKGDLSSESTVSRIRTEHFPLTLESARPSHTSQYLCASSRPGTGGEQFFGPGTRLTVL.

This clonotype showed up just a few times. V gene TRBV25-1 combines with J gene TRBJ2-7; D remains unclear. The V end was cut by 4 bases, the J end by 1 base, with 17 bases between. The germline V gene has CDR1 MGHDK and CDR2 SYGVNS. The CDR3 totals 16 residues. The CDR3 DNA follows: TGTGCCAGCAGTGGGATAGCAAAACTGGGATCCTACGAGCAGTACTTC. It yields the protein CASSGIAKLGSYEQYF.

Points on this clonotype: Mismatch with germline at one junction end may stem from a read error. The J gene is TRBJ2-6, the V gene TRBV20-1; 9 nucleotides match TRBD1. Germline V gene data show CDR1 as DFQATT and CDR2 as SNEGSKA (reference sequence). The CDR3 is made up of 15 amino acids. The CDR3 bases are TGCAGTGCTAGGACAGGGGGTGCTGGGGCCAGCGTCCTGACTTTC. Translation gives CSARTGGAGASVLTF.

The count of this clonotype is one. The J gene is TRBJ1-2, the V gene TRBV9, with no clear D. The CDR3 consists of 14 residues. V dropped 3 bases and J dropped 5 bases, with 14 bases sitting between them. Germline V gene lookup returns CDR1 SGDLS and CDR2 YYNGEE. The DNA for the CDR3 is TGTGCCAGCAGCGCCTCCTCACATTTGTATGGCTACACCTTC. This gives the protein CASSASSHLYGYTF.

The count of this clonotype is one. The J gene is TRBJ2-3, the V gene TRBV6-2 or TRBV6-3; perhaps TRBD1 as D (5 bases). Germline CDR1 and CDR2: MNHEY and SVGEGT. The CDR3 has 16 residues. V lost 0 bases, J lost 1 base, and 11 bases lay in between. The CDR3 sequence: CASSYSTAIGTDTQYF. The CDR3 region has the DNA TGTGCCAGCAGTTACTCGACAGCCATTGGCACAGATACGCAGTATTTT.

The chain is built from TRBV4-2 and TRBJ2-4, with D possibly TRBD2 on 5 matching bases. The J call may not be correct, given that the DNA end is closer to TRBJ2-7. This CDR3 is 15 amino acids long. Germline-derived CDR1 and CDR2 are LGHNA and YNFKEQ. This CDR3 is CASSQEGEGFYEQYF. CDR3 bases: TGTGCCAGCAGCCAAGAGGGCGAGGGATTCTACGAGCAGTACTTC.